In its sample, the clone carrying this T cell receptor beta chain was seen a few times. The sample is drawn from a study of early T cells in non-severe SARS-CoV-2 infection. TCRdb processed the 5' RACE reads anew with MiXCR; each CDR3 protein has one entry. The sample holds fewer than 60,000 distinct CDR3 sequences, 12% seen once. The CDR3 has 13 amino acids. Looked up from germline, CDR1 is LGHDT and CDR2 is YNNKEL (reference sequence). Trimming stripped 0 bases from V and 5 bases from J, with 8 bases between. The sequenced material came from whole blood. The receptor was derived from an adult who was a healthcare worker with PCR-confirmed SARS-CoV-2 infection or an uninfected control (not recorded which). The rearrangement joins TRBV3-1 to TRBJ2-7, with a weak D call TRBD2 (5 bases). The CDR3 spells CASSQESGDEQYF. CDR3 DNA sequence: TGTGCCAGCAGCCAAGAATCCGGGGACGAGCAGTACTTC.